Listed below are T cell receptor beta chains from one sample, sequenced in a study of blood T cell repertoires in COVID-19. The table came from immunoSEQ multiplex PCR; TCRdb's copy has only in-frame clones and leaves some out. This table has approximately 250,000 clones, around 83% appearing once. The sequenced sample was peripheral blood. The receptors come from a man aged 40-50 years with acute or convalescent COVID-19. The CDR3 runs from the conserved cysteine through the conserved F or W. D genes are given only for firm matches. Size tells how often a clone was seen (once, few, many) or the class of an expanded clone, and some rows leave it out.

CDR3 protein: CASSSGAEYGYTF; CDR3 DNA: TGTGCCAGCAGCAGCGGGGCAGAATATGGCTACACCTTC; J gene: TRBJ1-2; V gene: TRBV9; clone size: once; D gene: .
CDR3 protein: CASSPRTTGELFF; CDR3 DNA: TGTGCCAGCAGCCCCCGGACTACGGGGGAGCTGTTTTTT; J gene: TRBJ2-2; V gene: TRBV6-4; clone size: .; D gene: .
CDR3 protein: CGLGGPTDTQYF; CDR3 DNA: TGTGGACTTGGCGGGCCCACAGATACGCAGTATTTT; J gene: TRBJ2-3; V gene: TRBV30; clone size: .; D gene: .
CDR3 protein: CASSYALRDRDYEQYF; CDR3 DNA: TGTGCCAGCAGTTATGCTCTGCGGGACAGGGACTACGAGCAGTACTTC; J gene: TRBJ2-7; V gene: TRBV27; clone size: .; D gene: TRBD1
CDR3 protein: CASGFGSPGQGGYQETQYF; CDR3 DNA: TGTGCTAGTGGTTTCGGATCGCCGGGACAGGGGGGATACCAAGAGACCCAGTACTTC; J gene: TRBJ2-5; V gene: TRBV12-5; clone size: .; D gene: TRBD1
CDR3 protein: CASSQGATGLPGDGYTF; CDR3 DNA: TGTGCCAGCAGCCAAGGAGCTACAGGGTTACCCGGGGATGGCTACACCTTC; J gene: TRBJ1-2; V gene: TRBV3-1/TRBV3-2; clone size: .; D gene: .
CDR3 protein: CAISWTEGNTIYF; CDR3 DNA: TGTGCCATCAGTTGGACAGAAGGAAACACCATATATTTT; J gene: TRBJ1-3; V gene: TRBV10-3; clone size: once; D gene: .
CDR3 protein: CASSLMGGNSNQPQHF; CDR3 DNA: TGTGCCAGTAGTCTCATGGGAGGGAATAGCAATCAGCCCCAGCATTTT; J gene: TRBJ1-5; V gene: TRBV19; clone size: .; D gene: .
CDR3 protein: CASSRTGNQPQHF; CDR3 DNA: TGTGCCAGCTCACGGACAGGTAATCAGCCCCAGCATTTT; J gene: TRBJ1-5; V gene: TRBV18; clone size: .; D gene: TRBD1
CDR3 protein: CASSDPHVTGSSYEQYF; CDR3 DNA: TGTGCCAGCAGTGACCCCCATGTAACAGGTAGCTCCTACGAGCAGTACTTC; J gene: TRBJ2-7; V gene: TRBV2; clone size: .; D gene: .
CDR3 protein: CASSLDAGADYGYTF; CDR3 DNA: TGCGCCAGCAGCTTGGATGCAGGGGCTGACTATGGCTACACCTTC; J gene: TRBJ1-2; V gene: TRBV5-1; clone size: .; D gene: .
CDR3 protein: CASSRRTERNTEAFF; CDR3 DNA: TGTGCCAGCAGCCGACGGACAGAACGGAACACTGAAGCTTTCTTT; J gene: TRBJ1-1; V gene: TRBV5-6; clone size: .; D gene: .
CDR3 protein: CASSSPEGQGEAFF; CDR3 DNA: TGTGCCAGCAGCTCCCCCGAGGGGCAGGGGGAAGCTTTCTTT; J gene: TRBJ1-1; V gene: TRBV5-4; clone size: .; D gene: .
CDR3 protein: CASSSGGSYNEQFF; CDR3 DNA: TGTGCCAGCAGCTCGGGGGGGTCGTACAATGAGCAGTTCTTC; J gene: TRBJ2-1; V gene: TRBV6-6; clone size: .; D gene: TRBD2
CDR3 protein: CASSEMTSGVSYNEQFF; CDR3 DNA: TGTGCCAGCAGCGAGATGACTAGCGGCGTCTCCTACAATGAGCAGTTCTTC; J gene: TRBJ2-1; V gene: TRBV7-9; clone size: .; D gene: TRBD2
CDR3 protein: CASSLAPQGTTGYTF; CDR3 DNA: TGCGCCAGCAGCTTGGCCCCACAGGGGACCACGGGCTACACCTTC; J gene: TRBJ1-2; V gene: TRBV5-1; clone size: once; D gene: TRBD1